One TCR beta chain is described in this entry. Its antigen is undetermined. The data stem from a study of beta chain features in type 1 diabetes. Overall study results and limits: TCRB CDR3s were moderately but significantly shorter in Type 1 diabetes patients in all four CD4+ subsets. Equally in patients and controls, PCR might preferentially amplify shorter templates. The VDJ junctions of type 1 diabetes patients carried fewer insertions and more deletions.

Isolated RNA was reverse transcribed in full, so expressed TCRB transcripts were sequenced. The data were produced by immunoSEQ multiplex PCR, yet TCRdb's version contains in-frame clones alone and is incomplete. The data show 680,000 or so clones, 13% seen once. V was trimmed by 5 bases and J by 0 bases, leaving 13 bases between them. The germline V gene has CDR1 SGHVS and CDR2 FQNEAQ. This CDR3 comprises 15 residues. The V and J genes are TRBV7-8 and TRBJ1-1; D perhaps matches TRBD1 (5 bases). This clonotype originated in a man aged 18 to 35 with type 1 diabetes. The sequencing input was naive CD4+ T cells from blood. This chain's CDR3 is CASSPTGGLNTEAFF. The DNA of the CDR3 is TGTGCCAGCAGCCCGACTGGGGGACTGAACACTGAAGCTTTCTTT.